The 32 T cell receptor beta chains reported below all come from one sample, sequenced in a study of T cells in Graves' hyperthyroidism and ophthalmopathy. RNA transcripts were the template for amplifying TCR beta CDR3 regions. Researchers ran a first-round RT-PCR on the TCR CDR3 using the HTBI primer set. MiXCR was run by TCRdb on the multiplex PCR reads, yielding one entry per CDR3 protein. The sample lists approximately 610,000 distinct CDR3 sequences, roughly 15% occurring once. Source material: blood. The receptors shown here come from a woman aged 40 to 50 with Graves' ophthalmopathy.

In this sample, this clonotype turned up many times. CDR3 sequence reads: CASSYGTAQETQYF. The CDR3 coding sequence is TGTGCCAGCAGCTATGGGACTGCCCAAGAGACCCAGTACTTC. The chain joins TRBV6-5 to TRBJ2-5; TRBD2 is a possible D gene (6 bases). The CDR3 consists of 14 residues. Germline-derived CDR1 and CDR2 are MNHEY and SVGAGI. V was pared by 6 bases and J by 1 base, with 12 bases between.

This clonotype was counted between two and nine times. It may be a read error: a sequence one base away is much more abundant. The chain couples TRBV5-6 to TRBJ2-5; 7 bases are a match to TRBD1. This CDR3 contains 14 residues. Germline V gene sequence: CDR1 SGHDT, CDR2 YYEEEE. This CDR3 is CASSIGQEQETQCF. Here the CDR3 DNA reads TGTGCCAGCAGCATCGGACAGGAACAAGAGACCCAGTGCTTC.

This clonotype was seen repeatedly, ten times or more. The chain recombines TRBV20-1 with TRBJ2-7; the D gene is possibly TRBD1 (5 bases). There are 15 residues in the CDR3. Germline CDR1 DFQATT, CDR2 SNEGSKA (reference sequence). V was clipped by 0 bases and J by 3 bases, with 15 bases between them. In nucleotides, the CDR3 is TGCAGTGCTAGAGATCCGATAAATACAGGCTACGAGCAGTACTTC. This encodes CSARDPINTGYEQYF.

The chain links TRBV6-5 to TRBJ1-3, with a possible D match to TRBD1 (5 bases). Trimming left V 4 bases short and J 7 bases short, with 20 bases between. The CDR3 is made up of 16 amino acids. CDR1 and CDR2 from the germline V gene are MNHEY and SVGAGI. The CDR3 coding sequence is TGTGCCAGCAGTTCCTCCAGGGCAGAGATATTGAACACCATATATTTT. Translation gives CASSSSRAEILNTIYF.

This clonotype came up many times. A much larger clone lies a single base off, so this may be a read error. The gene calls are TRBV28 and TRBJ2-7; 10 nucleotides line up with TRBD2. Germline V lookup: CDR1 MDHEN, CDR2 SYDVKM. V lost 6 bases to trimming and J lost 5 bases; unmatched junction nucleotides: 10. This CDR3 has 15 amino acids. The CDR3 spells CASSPTSGISHEQYF. The CDR3 region has the DNA TGTGCCAGCAGCCCTACTAGCGGGATTTCCCACGAGCAGTACTTC.

On this clonotype itself: With a much larger clone just one base away, this may be a read error. The CDR3 bases are TGTGCCACCAGCAGTCCCACTGGCGAGCAGCACTTC. As protein: CATSSPTGEQHF. The V gene is TRBV15, the J gene TRBJ2-7; D ambiguous. The CDR3 totals 12 residues. CDR1 and CDR2 (germline): LNHNV, YYDKDF (reference sequence).

This clonotype was seen at least ten times. This rearrangement joins TRBV11-1 to TRBJ2-7; 7 positions match TRBD2. J gave up 2 bases and V 4 bases, and 14 bases lay outside the gene matches. Looked up from germline, CDR1 is SGHAT and CDR2 is FQDESV (reference sequence). This CDR3 comprises 17 residues. The CDR3 bases are TGTGCCAGCAGCTCAACAATCCTAGCGGAGAAGCCCTACGAGCAGTACTTC. Its protein product is CASSSTILAEKPYEQYF.

The chain employs TRBV6-5 and TRBJ1-1; no definite D call. The CDR3 contains 14 residues. The germline V gene encodes CDR1 MNHEY and CDR2 SVGAGI. V was cut by 4 bases and J by 2 bases, with 11 bases left in between. The CDR3 reads CASSLIYGNTEAFF. As DNA, the CDR3 is TGTGCCAGCAGTTTAATTTATGGCAACACTGAAGCTTTCTTT.

This chain connects TRBV6-1 to TRBJ1-5; D remains unclear. CDR1 is MNHNS and CDR2 is SASEGT in the germline V gene. V dropped 7 bases and J dropped 2 bases, with 12 bases sitting between them. CDR3 size: 14 residues. The CDR3 DNA reads TGTGCCAGCACTGACGCGTTTGGCAATCAGCCCCAGCATTTT. It yields the protein CASTDAFGNQPQHF.

Only a few counts were recorded for this clonotype. This CDR3 reads CASSLRPPRVTGELFF. The CDR3 nucleotides are TGTGCCAGCAGCTTAAGACCTCCAAGGGTCACCGGGGAGCTGTTTTTT. The chain links TRBV7-3 to TRBJ2-2; D remains ambiguous. With 1 base removed from V and 4 bases from J, the gap between germline ends came to 13 bases. The length of the CDR3 is 16 residues. Germline V gene data show CDR1 as SGHTA and CDR2 as FQGTGA.

V gene TRBV28 combines with J gene TRBJ1-1, with 8 bases fitting TRBD1. Trimming at V came to 5 bases and at J to 10 bases, leaving 12 bases not matched to a gene. Germline-derived CDR1 and CDR2 are MDHEN and SYDVKM. The CDR3 covers 14 residues. The CDR3 DNA reads as TGTGCCAGCAGTCCCCAACAGGGGGGTCGGACAGCTTTCTTT. Residues: CASSPQQGGRTAFF.

This clonotype was counted ten times or more. V and J are TRBV28 and TRBJ1-1; no definite D call. The germline V and J ends were trimmed by 6 bases and 4 bases, with 15 bases remaining between them. Germline V gene data show CDR1 as MDHEN and CDR2 as SYDVKM. The length of the CDR3 is 14 residues. The DNA for the CDR3 is TGTGCCAGCAGGCCAGGAATTGGGGTCACTGAAGCTTTCTTT. Its translation: CASRPGIGVTEAFF. Full variable domain (missing parts from reference TRBV28 and TRBJ1-1): DVKVTQSSRYLVKRTGEKVFLECVQDMDHENMFWYRQDPGLGLRLIYFSYDVKMKEKGDIPEGYSVSREKKERFSLILESASTNQTSMYLCASRPGIGVTEAFFGQGTRLTVV.

This clonotype was counted ten times or more. The chain recombines TRBV9 with TRBJ2-5; D unresolved. This CDR3 spans 13 amino acids. The germline gives CDR1 SGDLS, CDR2 YYNGEE. V gave up 3 bases and J gave up 7 bases, with 13 bases separating them. The CDR3 DNA follows: TGTGCCAGCAGCGCCCCGGGTTTCGGGACCCAGTACTTC. This gives the protein CASSAPGFGTQYF. The variable domain in full, completed from reference TRBV9 and TRBJ2-5, reads DSGVTQTPKHLITATGQRVTLRCSPRSGDLSVYWYQQSLDQGLQFLIQYYNGEERAKGNILERFSAQQFPDLHSELNLSSLELGDSALYFCASSAPGFGTQYFGPGTRLLVL.

This rearrangement joins TRBV30 to TRBJ2-6; no firm D call. The germline V gene encodes CDR1 GTSNPN and CDR2 SVGIG (reference sequence). The CDR3 is 17 amino acids. V lost 2 bases to trimming and J lost 2 bases, with 16 bases between them. The CDR3 DNA reads as TGTGCCTGGAGTATATCGTTTGGGGTGCCTGGGGCCAACGTCCTGACTTTC. The encoded protein is CAWSISFGVPGANVLTF.

This clonotype was recorded once. This rearrangement joins TRBV28 to TRBJ2-7, with TRBD2 matching 11 bases. This CDR3 comprises 11 residues. V was clipped by 6 bases and J by 9 bases; unmatched bases: 1. CDR1 and CDR2 from the germline V gene are MDHEN and SYDVKM. CDR3 DNA: TGTGCCAGCAGCGGGACTAGCGGGCAGTACTTC. The encoded protein is CASSGTSGQYF.

This clonotype was counted at least ten times. The chain joins TRBV12-3 or TRBV12-4 to TRBJ2-7; no definite D call. Trimming shortened V by 5 bases and J by 3 bases, and 8 bases separated the two germline ends. This CDR3 is 12 amino acids long. In DNA form, the CDR3 reads TGTGCCAGCAGTCGGCACCGCTACGAGCAGTACTTC. Translating gives CASSRHRYEQYF.

In this sample, this clonotype turned up many times. The V and J genes are TRBV12-3 or TRBV12-4 and TRBJ2-2; 8 bases match TRBD1. This CDR3 region has 15 residues. V lost 3 bases to trimming and J lost 5 bases; unmatched junction nucleotides: 5. CDR3 DNA sequence: TGTGCCAGCAGTTTCAGACAGGGGAAGACCGGGGAGCTGTTTTTT. Translated, it gives CASSFRQGKTGELFF.

There are many counts of this clonotype. The chain has TRBV13 and TRBJ2-7, with 12 bases lining up with TRBD1. This CDR3 has 19 amino acids. Trimming removed 0 bases from V and 2 bases from J; junction bases left unmatched: 11. CDR1 is PRHDT, CDR2 FYEKMQ, per germline (reference sequence). The CDR3: CASSLGGYPGTGGAYEQYF. CDR3 sequence (DNA): TGTGCCAGCAGCTTAGGGGGGTACCCCGGGACAGGGGGCGCCTACGAGCAGTACTTC. Together with reference TRBV13 and TRBJ2-7, the CDR3 gives the full variable domain: AAGVIQSPRHLIKEKRETATLKCYPIPRHDTVYWYQQGPGQDPQFLISFYEKMQSDKGSIPDRFSAQQFSDYHSELNMSSLELGDSALYFCASSLGGYPGTGGAYEQYFGPGTRLTVT.

This clonotype was counted at least ten times. This chain links TRBV12-3 or TRBV12-4 with TRBJ1-2; possible D gene TRBD1, 5 bases. Trimming removed 6 bases from V and 7 bases from J, with 24 bases in between. This CDR3 has 16 residues. The CDR3 is CASSLSPGGGWRGYTF. DNA for the CDR3: TGTGCCAGCAGCCTTAGCCCGGGCGGGGGTTGGCGTGGCTACACCTTC.

This clonotype was counted at least ten times. This chain connects TRBV6-5 to TRBJ2-7; a possible D gene is TRBD2 (6 bases). V was clipped by 5 bases and J by 4 bases, with 15 bases between them. The length of the CDR3 is 14 residues. Germline values: CDR1 MNHEY, CDR2 SVGAGI. The CDR3 region is CASSLPGEQYEQYF. Here the CDR3 DNA reads TGTGCCAGCAGTCTCCCGGGGGAGCAGTACGAGCAGTACTTC.

The sample holds a few counts of this clonotype. CDR3 in amino acids: CSVVGVLSYEQYF. CDR3 coding DNA: TGCAGCGTTGTGGGGGTTCTCTCCTACGAGCAGTACTTC. This rearrangement joins TRBV29-1 to TRBJ2-7; perhaps D is TRBD1 or TRBD2 (5 bases each). The CDR3 covers 13 residues. Trimming shortened V by 4 bases and J by 0 bases, and 10 bases separated the two germline ends. Germline V gene data show CDR1 as SQVTM and CDR2 as ANQGSEA.

This clonotype was counted many times. The chain employs TRBV20-1 and TRBJ2-2; TRBD2 aligns across 8 bases. In germline, CDR1 is DFQATT, CDR2 SNEGSKA (reference sequence). V dropped 4 bases and J dropped 4; count of bases not matched to a gene: 5. This CDR3 comprises 14 residues. The CDR3 nucleotides read TGCAGTGCTACGAGCGGGAGAGGCACCGGGGAGCTGTTTTTT. It encodes CSATSGRGTGELFF.

This clonotype was detected many times. The genes are TRBV30 and TRBJ1-5; TRBD1 is a possible D gene (5 bases). The CDR3 contains 13 residues. Trimming took 6 bases from V and 4 from J, leaving 13 bases between them. Germline V gives CDR1 GTSNPN, CDR2 SVGIG (reference sequence). The CDR3 DNA follows: TGTGCCTGCTCCGGGACCCCTAATCAGCCCCAGCATTTT. This codes for CACSGTPNQPQHF. Together with reference TRBV30 and TRBJ1-5, the CDR3 gives the full variable domain: SQTIHQWPATLVQPVGSPLSLECTVEGTSNPNLYWYRQAAGRGLQLLFYSVGIGQISSEVPQNLSASRPQDRQFILSSKKLLLSDSGFYLCACSGTPNQPQHFGDGTRLSIL.

The sample holds a few counts of this clonotype. The chain carries TRBV19 and TRBJ2-7, with 8 bases matching TRBD1. The V gene's germline CDR1 is LNHDA and CDR2 SQIVND (reference sequence). The CDR3 length is 15 residues. Losses at the gene ends were 5 bases for V and 0 bases for J; bases not matched to a gene: 6. CDR3 loop: CASSLRTGISYEQYF. CDR3 in DNA: TGTGCCAGTAGTCTCCGGACAGGGATCTCCTACGAGCAGTACTTC. The complete variable domain, with remaining parts taken from reference TRBV19 and TRBJ2-7, reads DGGITQSPKYLFRKEGQNVTLSCEQNLNHDAMYWYRQDPGQGLRLIYYSQIVNDFQKGDIAEGYSVSREKKESFPLTVTSAQKNPTAFYLCASSLRTGISYEQYFGPGTRLTVT.

In this sample, this clonotype turned up many times. The chain employs TRBV6-1 and TRBJ1-5; 7 nucleotides agree with TRBD1. V lost 3 bases to trimming and J lost 0 bases; unmatched junction nucleotides: 5. This CDR3 is built from 16 residues. Germline V gives CDR1 MNHNS, CDR2 SASEGT. The CDR3 here is CASSEGQSYSNQPQHF. In nucleotides, the CDR3 is TGTGCCAGCAGTGAGGGACAGAGCTATAGCAATCAGCCCCAGCATTTT.

This clonotype occurred many times. The chain employs TRBV5-1 and TRBJ2-7; the D is unclear. The length of the CDR3 is 15 residues. Germline V gene data show CDR1 as SGHRS and CDR2 as YFSETQ. V lost 7 bases, J lost 0 bases, and 17 bases lay in between. The CDR3 here is CASSTGSSVSYEQYF. CDR3 DNA sequence: TGCGCCAGCTCAACCGGGTCGTCGGTCTCCTACGAGCAGTACTTC.

Ten or more counts support this clonotype. This sequence joins TRBV6-4 and TRBJ2-3; 7 positions match TRBD2. After removal of 5 bases from V and 3 bases from J, the junction contained 11 bases not matched to a gene. This CDR3 is 16 amino acids long. CDR1 and CDR2 (germline): MRHNA, SNTAGT. The CDR3 DNA follows: TGTGCCAGCAGTACGGGGCGGGAGTTGGGTACAGATACGCAGTATTTT. Translating gives CASSTGRELGTDTQYF.

The V and J genes are TRBV25-1 and TRBJ2-7; TRBD2 matches at 8 bases. J lost 6 bases, V lost 8 bases, and 9 bases had no gene match. Germline assignment: CDR1 MGHDK and CDR2 SYGVNS. This CDR3 spans 13 amino acids. The CDR3 DNA reads as TGTGCCAGCGGGGGAGGACTAGCCAGCGAGCAGTACTTC. Translating gives CASGGGLASEQYF.

This clonotype showed up many times. The chain joins TRBV7-9 to TRBJ1-5; tentative D call: TRBD1 (5 bases). The CDR3 length is 15 residues. Germline CDR1 and CDR2: SEHNR and FQNEAQ (reference sequence). With 1 base removed from V and 0 bases from J, the gap between germline ends came to 7 bases. The CDR3 spells CASSLGGDSNQPQHF. CDR3 sequence (DNA): TGTGCCAGCAGCTTAGGGGGGGATAGCAATCAGCCCCAGCATTTT.

This clonotype was recorded at least ten times. The chain employs TRBV14 and TRBJ2-7, with D maybe TRBD2 (6 bases). The V end lost 0 bases, the J end lost 1 base, and 13 bases lay between the germline ends. The germline V gene encodes CDR1 SGHDN and CDR2 FVKESK. This CDR3 spans 16 amino acids. CDR3 in amino acids: CASSQEYSGYSYEQYF. In nucleotides, the CDR3 is TGTGCCAGCAGCCAAGAATACAGCGGGTATTCCTACGAGCAGTACTTC.

This clonotype has ten or more counts. The chain employs TRBV6-2 or TRBV6-3 and TRBJ1-5; TRBD1 agrees at 10 bases. V was pared by 5 bases and J by 4 bases, with 11 bases of the junction left unmatched. The V gene's germline CDR1 is MNHEY and CDR2 SVGEGT. The length of the CDR3 is 17 residues. The CDR3 protein is CASSTGQGGIANQPQHF. The CDR3 nucleotides read TGTGCCAGCAGTACCGGACAGGGGGGAATAGCGAATCAGCCCCAGCATTTT.

This clonotype was seen many times. The V gene is TRBV5-1, the J gene TRBJ2-7; a possible D gene is TRBD1 (6 bases). Germline V CDR1 and CDR2: SGHRS, YFSETQ. The CDR3 length is 15 residues. The V end lost 4 bases, the J end lost 5 bases, and 19 bases lay between the germline ends. CDR3 loop: CASSVSGTSLDEQYF. CDR3 DNA sequence: TGCGCCAGCAGCGTATCCGGGACAAGCTTGGACGAGCAGTACTTC. The complete variable domain, with remaining parts taken from reference TRBV5-1 and TRBJ2-7, reads KAGVTQTPRYLIKTRGQQVTLSCSPISGHRSVSWYQQTPGQGLQFLFEYFSETQRNKGNFPGRFSGRQFSNSRSEMNVSTLELGDSALYLCASSVSGTSLDEQYFGPGTRLTVT.